Listed below are T cell receptor beta chains from one sample, sequenced in a study of blood T cell repertoires in COVID-19. Assay used: immunoSEQ multiplex PCR; TCRdb lists only in-frame clones, some missing. The sample has roughly 120,000 clones, approximately 90% seen once. Sequenced sample: peripheral blood. The receptors shown here come from a human donor in a cohort sampled during active COVID-19. CDR3s include the opening cysteine and the closing phenylalanine or tryptophan. A D gene is named only where the DNA matches it firmly. Size tells how often a clone was seen (once, few, many) or the class of an expanded clone, and some rows leave it out.

TRBD2	once	TRBV7-8	TRBJ2-1	CASSLAGLAAGNEQFF	TGTGCCAGCAGCTTAGCGGGACTAGCGGCCGGCAATGAGCAGTTCTTC
.	.	TRBV29-1	TRBJ1-2	CSVGQSNYGYTF	TGCAGCGTTGGACAGTCGAACTATGGCTACACCTTC
TRBD1	once	TRBV11-1	TRBJ2-4	CASSAGTGTGGNIQYF	TGTGCCAGCAGCGCCGGGACAGGGACTGGGGGAAACATTCAGTACTTC
TRBD1	once	TRBV19	TRBJ1-1	CASSPPTGHRSTEAFF	TGTGCCAGTAGTCCACCGACAGGGCATAGAAGTACTGAAGCTTTCTTT
.	.	TRBV13	TRBJ2-7	CASSLYRASYEQYF	TGTGCCAGCAGCTTATACAGGGCCAGCTACGAGCAGTACTTC
.	.	TRBV4-1	TRBJ1-6	CASSQEGGLGTPLHF	TGCGCCAGCAGCCAAGAAGGCGGGTTGGGGACACCCCTCCACTTT
TRBD2	.	TRBV6-1	TRBJ2-1	CASSEGLAEYYNEQFF	TGTGCCAGCAGCGAAGGACTAGCGGAATACTACAATGAGCAGTTCTTC
.	.	TRBV4-2	TRBJ2-7	CASSQDQGSTYEQYF	TGTGCCAGCAGCCAAGATCAGGGTTCTACCTACGAGCAGTACTTC
.	once	TRBV5-1	TRBJ1-2	CASSREQDYYGYTF	TGCGCCAGCAGCCGGGAACAAGATTACTATGGCTACACCTTC
TRBD2	once	TRBV7-3	TRBJ2-2	CASRGSTGELFF	TGTGCCAGCCGCGGGAGCACCGGGGAGCTGTTTTTT
.	.	TRBV5-4	TRBJ2-7	CASSVRGSNYEQYF	TGTGCCAGCAGCGTAAGAGGGTCTAACTACGAGCAGTACTTC
TRBD1	.	TRBV2	TRBJ1-2	CASSTRPGGSYGYTF	TGTGCCAGCAGTACTCGACCAGGGGGAAGCTATGGCTACACCTTC
TRBD1	.	TRBV28	TRBJ2-2	CASSRDRGWKELFF	TGTGCCAGCAGTCGGGACAGGGGATGGAAGGAGCTGTTTTTT
.	.	TRBV7-9	TRBJ1-5	CASSRQGSNQPQHF	TGTGCCAGCAGCCGGCAGGGGAGCAATCAGCCCCAGCATTTT
.	.	TRBV7-6	TRBJ2-2	CASSPRSKGANTGELFF	TGTGCCAGCAGCCCCCGTTCGAAGGGGGCGAACACCGGGGAGCTGTTTTTT
TRBD1	.	TRBV7-9	TRBJ1-2	CASSPRTGGEYGYTF	TGTGCCAGCAGCCCACGGACAGGGGGAGAGTATGGCTACACCTTC
.	.	TRBV21-1	TRBJ1-2	CASRRIGENYGYTF	TGTGCCAGCAGACGCATAGGGGAAAACTATGGCTACACCTTC
TRBD2	.	TRBV11-3	TRBJ2-1	CASSTRSSGGASNEQFF	TGTGCCAGCAGCACCCGCAGTAGCGGGGGGGCCTCCAATGAGCAGTTCTTC
TRBD1	.	TRBV14	TRBJ2-3	CASSQLFGQGALSFTDTQYF	TGTGCCAGCAGCCAACTATTCGGACAGGGGGCGTTGAGTTTTACAGATACGCAGTATTTT
.	.	TRBV5-6	TRBJ2-3	CASSLQGADTQYF	TGTGCCAGCAGCTTGCAGGGTGCAGATACGCAGTATTTT
TRBD1	.	TRBV2	TRBJ2-5	CASSNRDRERWGETQYF	TGTGCCAGCAGTAACCGGGACAGGGAGCGGTGGGGAGAGACCCAGTACTTC
.	.	TRBV6-2/TRBV6-3	TRBJ2-1	CASSYPGPLYNEQFF	TGTGCCAGCAGTTACCCAGGTCCCCTATACAATGAGCAGTTCTTC
.	once	TRBV4-2	TRBJ2-7	CASSHSGSSYEQYF	TGTGCCAGCAGCCATTCGGGGAGCTCCTACGAGCAGTACTTC
TRBD2	.	TRBV6-5	TRBJ2-7	CASSSGGGASWYF	TGTGCCAGCAGTAGCGGGGGGGGCGCCTCGTGGTACTTC
TRBD2	.	TRBV6-6	TRBJ2-5	CASSYNGGFETQYF	TGTGCCAGCAGTTACAACGGGGGGTTTGAGACCCAGTACTTC
.	.	TRBV19	TRBJ2-7	CASRARERTYEQYF	TGTGCCAGTAGGGCCCGGGAGAGGACCTACGAGCAGTACTTC
.	.	TRBV19	TRBJ2-3	CASSPSQVMADTQYF	TGTGCCAGTAGTCCCTCACAGGTTATGGCAGATACGCAGTATTTT
TRBD1	.	TRBV10-1	TRBJ2-7	CASSPTGDQYF	TGCGCCAGTTCGCCGACAGGGGACCAGTACTTC
TRBD2	.	TRBV5-1	TRBJ2-3	CASSEAGTSGTDTQYF	TGCGCCAGCAGCGAGGCCGGGACTAGCGGCACAGATACGCAGTATTTT
.	many	TRBV3-1/TRBV3-2	TRBJ1-5	CASSQTNSGGQPQHF	TGTGCCAGCAGCCAAACTAATTCGGGGGGCCAGCCCCAGCATTTT
.	few	TRBV7-9	TRBJ2-2	CASSYETGIQTGELFF	TGTGCCAGCAGCTATGAAACCGGGATCCAGACCGGGGAGCTGTTTTTT
.	.	TRBV5-1	TRBJ1-1	CASSSSGGAMNTEAFF	TGCGCCAGCAGTTCCTCGGGGGGAGCCATGAACACTGAAGCTTTCTTT
.	once	TRBV7-2	TRBJ1-4	CASSRQGRNEKLFF	TGTGCCAGCAGTCGTCAGGGAAGGAATGAAAAACTGTTTTTT
.	.	TRBV18	TRBJ1-1	CASSPSPGDNTEAFF	TGTGCCAGCTCACCATCGCCGGGAGATAACACTGAAGCTTTCTTT
.	.	TRBV11-3	TRBJ1-6	CASSLGGLYSPLHF	TGTGCCAGCAGCTTAGGGGGGCTTTATTCACCCCTCCACTTT
.	.	TRBV18	TRBJ1-4	CASSLGGRGVEKLFF	TGTGCCAGCTCACTTGGAGGCAGGGGTGTCGAAAAACTGTTTTTT